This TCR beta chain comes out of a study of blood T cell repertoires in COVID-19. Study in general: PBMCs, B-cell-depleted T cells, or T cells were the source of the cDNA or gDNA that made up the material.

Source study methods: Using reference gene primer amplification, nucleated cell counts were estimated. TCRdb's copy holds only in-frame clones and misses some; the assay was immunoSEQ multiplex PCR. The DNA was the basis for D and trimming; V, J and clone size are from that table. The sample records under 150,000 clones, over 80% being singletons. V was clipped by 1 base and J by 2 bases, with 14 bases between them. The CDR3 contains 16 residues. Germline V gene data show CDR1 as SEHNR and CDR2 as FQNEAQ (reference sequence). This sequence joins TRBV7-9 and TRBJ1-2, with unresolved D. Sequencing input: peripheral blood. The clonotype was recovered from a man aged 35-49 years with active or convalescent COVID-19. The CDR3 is CASSLVGGELNYGYTF. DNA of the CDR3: TGTGCCAGCAGCTTAGTAGGCGGGGAACTGAACTATGGCTACACCTTC.